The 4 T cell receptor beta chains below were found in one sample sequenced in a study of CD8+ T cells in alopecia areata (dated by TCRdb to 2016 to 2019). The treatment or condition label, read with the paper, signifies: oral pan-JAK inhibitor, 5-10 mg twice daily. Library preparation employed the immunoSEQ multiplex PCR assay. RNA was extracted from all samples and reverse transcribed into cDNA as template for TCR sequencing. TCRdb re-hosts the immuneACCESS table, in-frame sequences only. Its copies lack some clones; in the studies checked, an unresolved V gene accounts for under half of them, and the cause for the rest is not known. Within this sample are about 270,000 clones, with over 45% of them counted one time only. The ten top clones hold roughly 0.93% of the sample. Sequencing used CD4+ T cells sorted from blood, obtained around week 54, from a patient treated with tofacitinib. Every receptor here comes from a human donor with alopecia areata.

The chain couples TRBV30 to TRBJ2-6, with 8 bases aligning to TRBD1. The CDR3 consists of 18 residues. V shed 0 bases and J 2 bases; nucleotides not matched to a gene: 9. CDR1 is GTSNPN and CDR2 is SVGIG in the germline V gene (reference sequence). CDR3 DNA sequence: TGTGCCTGGAGTGTACTAAGGACAGGGTTGACTGGGGCCAACGTCCTGACTTTC. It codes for CAWSVLRTGLTGANVLTF.

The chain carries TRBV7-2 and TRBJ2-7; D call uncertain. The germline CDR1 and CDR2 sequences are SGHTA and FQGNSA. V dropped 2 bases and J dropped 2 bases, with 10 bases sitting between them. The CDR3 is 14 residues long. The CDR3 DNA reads TGTGCCAGCAGCTTACGGGCAGGAACCTACGAGCAGTACTTC. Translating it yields CASSLRAGTYEQYF.

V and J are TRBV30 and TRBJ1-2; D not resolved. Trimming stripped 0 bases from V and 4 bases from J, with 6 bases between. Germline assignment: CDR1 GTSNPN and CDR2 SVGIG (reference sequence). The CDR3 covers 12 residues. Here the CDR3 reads CAWSVGFYGYTF. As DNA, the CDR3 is TGTGCCTGGAGTGTGGGCTTCTATGGCTACACCTTC.

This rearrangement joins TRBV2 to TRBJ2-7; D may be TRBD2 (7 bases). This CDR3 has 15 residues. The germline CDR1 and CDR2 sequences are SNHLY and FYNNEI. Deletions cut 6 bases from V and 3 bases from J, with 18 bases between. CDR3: CASRGLGGALYEQYF. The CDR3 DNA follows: TGTGCCAGCAGGGGATTGGGGGGGGCCCTCTACGAGCAGTACTTC.